The next 20 T cell receptor beta chains were all read from a single sample in a study of CD8+CD57+ T cells in acquired aplastic anemia. Sequenced patients had shown CD8+CD57+ cell expansion by flow cytometry. Template material for TCR beta VDJ and CDR3 profiling consisted of genomic DNA. Each CDR3 protein is one row after TCRdb ran MiXCR on the reads. The sample has 150,000 to 170,000 distinct CDR3 sequences; about 52% are singletons. Sequencing was done on a sample of sorted CD4+, CD8+, or CD8+CD57+ T cells (not recorded which) from PBMCs. Receptor source: a human donor with aplastic anemia.

This clonotype occurred a few times. Given a much more abundant clone one base away, this may be a read error. V gene TRBV7-6 combines with J gene TRBJ1-1; 8 nucleotides line up with TRBD1. The CDR3 contains 14 residues. Looked up from germline, CDR1 is SGHVS and CDR2 is FNYEAQ. The CDR3 bases are TGTGCCGGCAGCTTAGGGACAGGATTCACTGAAGCTTTCTTT. Encoded protein: CAGSLGTGFTEAFF.

This clonotype came up once. Mismatch with germline at one junction end may stem from a read error. The V and J genes are TRBV6-1 and TRBJ1-5; D not resolved. Germline values: CDR1 MNHNS, CDR2 SASEGT. The CDR3 covers 16 residues. CDR3 DNA: TGTGCCAGCAGTGAAGCGAGCGGGTCCTACAATGAGCCCCAGCATTTT. Amino acid sequence: CASSEASGSYNEPQHF.

In this sample, this clonotype turned up many times. V usage is TRBV20-1 and J usage is TRBJ2-7, with D possibly TRBD2 on 5 matching bases. This CDR3 comprises 16 residues. With 0 bases removed from V and 4 bases from J, the gap between germline ends came to 19 bases. Germline CDR1 reads DFQATT; CDR2 reads SNEGSKA (reference sequence). In nucleotides, the CDR3 is TGCAGTGCTAGAGATGAGGACTCACCCAAGCGGTACGAGCAGTACTTC. Protein product: CSARDEDSPKRYEQYF.

The chain employs TRBV15 and TRBJ2-7, with D perhaps matching TRBD1 (7 bases). The V gene's germline CDR1 is LNHNV and CDR2 YYDKDF (reference sequence). With 0 bases removed from V and 7 bases from J, the gap between germline ends came to 16 bases. The CDR3 has 15 residues. The CDR3 region is CATSRDSLQGREQYF. The CDR3 nucleotides are TGTGCCACCAGCAGAGATTCCCTACAGGGGAGGGAGCAGTACTTC.

This clonotype was found many times. The rearrangement links TRBV9 to TRBJ2-2; perhaps TRBD2 as D (5 bases). The V gene's germline CDR1 is SGDLS and CDR2 YYNGEE. V lost 2 bases, J lost 1 base, and 9 bases lay in between. CDR3 length equals 15 residues. The CDR3 coding sequence is TGTGCCAGCAGCGTGGAGGTTAAGAACACCGGGGAGCTGTTTTTT. As protein: CASSVEVKNTGELFF.

The rearrangement joins TRBV24-1 to TRBJ2-5; perhaps TRBD1 as D (6 bases). Germline V gene data show CDR1 as KGHDR and CDR2 as SFDVKD. The CDR3 loop spans 15 amino acids. Trimming shortened V by 6 bases and J by 5 bases, and 18 bases separated the two germline ends. CDR3 sequence reads: CATSSAQGPGETQYF. The CDR3 DNA reads TGTGCCACCAGTTCTGCGCAGGGGCCAGGCGAGACCCAGTACTTC.

This clonotype appeared once. J is TRBJ1-1 and V is TRBV2; the D gene is possibly TRBD1 (6 bases). The V gene's germline CDR1 is SNHLY and CDR2 FYNNEI. Trimming shortened V by 6 bases and J by 2 bases, and 13 bases separated the two germline ends. The CDR3 sequence is 14 residues long. CDR3 DNA sequence: TGTGCCAGCAGCTATGGACAGTCAAACACTGAAGCTTTCTTT. Translating it yields CASSYGQSNTEAFF.

This clonotype was seen many times. The rearrangement links TRBV4-2 to TRBJ2-7; unclear D gene. There are 15 residues in the CDR3. Germline V CDR1 and CDR2: LGHNA, YNFKEQ. Trimming stripped 1 base from V and 1 base from J, with 11 bases between. The CDR3 protein is CASSQGHVGSYEQYF. DNA of the CDR3: TGTGCCAGCAGCCAAGGACATGTGGGGTCCTACGAGCAGTACTTC.

The chain joins TRBV6-1 to TRBJ2-7, with no clear D. Germline V gives CDR1 MNHNS, CDR2 SASEGT. Trimming took off 5 bases at V and 3 bases at J, with 17 bases between the two ends. CDR3 length: 15 amino acids. The CDR3 sequence is CASSPRSPDLYEQYF. As DNA, the CDR3 is TGTGCCAGCAGTCCGCGGTCACCTGACCTCTACGAGCAGTACTTC.

This clonotype was counted at least ten times. V is TRBV5-1 and J is TRBJ2-5; D may match TRBD1 or TRBD2 (5 bases each). Germline CDR1 reads SGHRS; CDR2 reads YFSETQ. This CDR3 is built from 14 residues. V was pared by 2 bases and J by 5 bases, with 13 bases between. The CDR3 protein is CASSFGASLETQYF. The CDR3 region has the DNA TGCGCCAGCAGCTTCGGGGCCTCCCTGGAGACCCAGTACTTC.

This clonotype has ten or more counts. The CDR3 region has the DNA TGTGCCAGCAATCCGGGTACTGAAGCTTTCTTT. This encodes CASNPGTEAFF. The chain links TRBV7-2 to TRBJ1-1, with D unclear. The V end was cut by 7 bases, the J end by 5 bases, with 8 bases between. In germline, CDR1 is SGHTA, CDR2 FQGNSA. The CDR3 has 11 amino acids.

The rearrangement joins TRBV12-3 or TRBV12-4 to TRBJ2-7; D is perhaps TRBD2 (6 bases). The CDR3 runs 13 residues. V gave up 4 bases and J gave up 3 bases, with 10 bases separating them. DNA for the CDR3: TGTGCCAGCAGTTCCGGGACTTTCTACGAGCAGTACTTC. Residues: CASSSGTFYEQYF.

This clonotype came up many times. The rearrangement joins TRBV15 to TRBJ2-2, with TRBD1 as a possible D gene (8 bases). This CDR3 is 15 amino acids long. V dropped 7 bases and J dropped 5 bases, with 17 bases sitting between them. Germline CDR1 and CDR2: LNHNV and YYDKDF (reference sequence). The CDR3 region is CATKSGQGGTGELFF. The CDR3 bases are TGTGCCACCAAATCAGGACAGGGAGGGACCGGGGAGCTGTTTTTT.

This clonotype came up once. Mismatch with germline at one junction end may stem from a read error. The genes are TRBV19 and TRBJ1-5; tentative D call: TRBD1 (5 bases). Germline assignment: CDR1 LNHDA and CDR2 SQIVND (reference sequence). The CDR3 is 15 amino acids. Here the CDR3 DNA reads TGTGCCAGTAGTGGTGAGCGGGACTCAAATCAGCACCAGCATTTT. Encoded protein: CASSGERDSNQHQHF.

This clonotype was seen more than once but under ten times. The gene calls are TRBV6-1 and TRBJ2-3, with D possibly matching TRBD2 (6 bases). The CDR3 consists of 14 residues. V was shortened by 9 bases and J by 0 bases, with 13 bases between the two germline ends. Germline V CDR1 and CDR2: MNHNS, SASEGT. This chain's CDR3 is CASTSRSSTDTQYF. In DNA, the CDR3 is TGTGCCAGTACTAGCCGATCTAGCACAGATACGCAGTATTTT.

The rearrangement uses TRBV10-3 and TRBJ2-1, with 11 bases that match TRBD2. Germline V lookup: CDR1 ENHRY, CDR2 SYGVKD. V trimming: 8 bases; J trimming: 4 bases; junction bases outside the gene matches: 4. There are 14 residues in the CDR3. The CDR3 region is CAIGGTSGYNEQFF. The CDR3 DNA reads TGTGCCATCGGCGGGACTAGCGGATACAATGAGCAGTTCTTC.

This clonotype was observed many times. V is TRBV12-3 or TRBV12-4 and J is TRBJ1-3; D is possibly TRBD1 (5 bases). The V gene lost 10 bases and the J gene lost 2 bases, with 9 bases spanning the gap. This CDR3 is built from 12 residues. CDR3 nucleotides: TGTGCCAAGTCGGGACCTGGAAACACCATATATTTT. Its translation: CAKSGPGNTIYF.

This clonotype was counted many times. The rearrangement uses TRBV4-3 and TRBJ2-1, with no clear D. V was cut by 0 bases and J by 6 bases, with 6 bases left in between. CDR3 size: 13 residues. Germline-derived CDR1 and CDR2 are LGHNA and YSLEER. In DNA form, the CDR3 reads TGCGCCAGCAGCCAAGATCCCCCCAATGAGCAGTTCTTC. Translating gives CASSQDPPNEQFF.

The J gene is TRBJ1-1, the V gene TRBV6-5; D is possibly TRBD1 (5 bases). The CDR3 is 15 amino acids. With 0 bases removed from V and 2 bases from J, the gap between germline ends came to 10 bases. The germline gives CDR1 MNHEY, CDR2 SVGAGI. The CDR3 DNA sequence: TGTGCCAGCAGTTACTCGAGCAGGGCCAACACTGAAGCTTTCTTT. Translated, it gives CASSYSSRANTEAFF.

This clonotype came up a few times. The rearrangement uses TRBV24-1 and TRBJ2-1; D gene unclear. V was trimmed by 5 bases and J by 10 bases, leaving 8 bases between them. The germline CDR1 and CDR2 sequences are KGHDR and SFDVKD. CDR3 length: 11 residues. The CDR3 spells CATSVFEEQFF. CDR3 nucleotides: TGTGCCACCAGTGTCTTCGAGGAGCAGTTCTTC.